Listed below are T cell receptor beta chains from one sample, sequenced in a study of T-cell memory formation after mild COVID-19. TCRdb passed the 5' RACE reads through MiXCR, listing each CDR3 protein once. The sample carries approximately 250,000 distinct CDR3 sequences, 15% to 20% recorded once. Sequencing input: PBMCs or a T cell subset sorted from them (not recorded which). These TCRs come from a man younger than 35 who had mild COVID-19 (a few samples of this study predate the infection). Cell type and time point are not known. The CDR3 runs from the conserved cysteine through the conserved F or W. The D gene is left open where the match is weak. Only some rows state a clone size, as once, few, many or a class for expanded clones.

d_call	clone_size	j_call	v_call	cdr3_aa	cdr3_nt
NA	once	TRBJ2-4	TRBV28	CASTRYSAPIQYF	TGTGCCAGCACCAGGTACTCCGCGCCCATTCAGTACTTC
NA	NA	TRBJ1-1	TRBV7-8	CASSLPGENTEAFF	TGTGCCAGCAGCTTGCCTGGAGAGAACACTGAAGCTTTCTTT
TRBD1	NA	TRBJ2-3	TRBV29-1	CSVYESDRETDTQYF	TGCAGCGTATACGAATCGGACAGGGAGACAGATACGCAGTATTTT
NA	NA	TRBJ1-2	TRBV10-2	CASSDVGQLPGYTF	TGCGCCAGCAGTGATGTCGGACAGCTTCCTGGCTACACCTTC
NA	few	TRBJ1-1	TRBV29-1	CSVEGANTEAFF	TGCAGCGTTGAGGGGGCCAACACTGAAGCTTTCTTT
NA	NA	TRBJ2-3	TRBV5-4	CASSLFGRGRTDTQYF	TGTGCCAGCAGCTTGTTTGGCAGGGGACGCACAGATACGCAGTATTTT
TRBD2	NA	TRBJ2-7	TRBV12-3/TRBV12-4	CASSGSGGSPYEQYF	TGTGCCAGCAGCGGTAGCGGGGGGTCCCCCTACGAGCAGTACTTC
TRBD2	NA	TRBJ2-2	TRBV11-2	CASSPSGGWTGELFF	TGTGCCAGCAGCCCCAGCGGGGGGTGGACCGGGGAGCTGTTTTTT
TRBD2	NA	TRBJ2-5	TRBV5-1	CASSLALAGSQETQYF	TGCGCCAGCAGCTTGGCTCTAGCGGGGAGCCAAGAGACACAGTACTTC
NA	few	TRBJ2-1	TRBV4-1	CASSQERSGGRSYNEQFF	TGCGCCAGCAGCCAAGAAAGGTCGGGGGGCCGGAGCTACAATGAGCAGTTCTTC
TRBD1	few	TRBJ1-2	TRBV6-1	CATGQVGVTYGYTF	TGTGCCACCGGACAGGTGGGGGTTACCTATGGCTACACCTTC
NA	many	TRBJ1-4	TRBV5-5	CASSLTQGGEKLFF	TGTGCCAGCAGCTTGACGCAGGGTGGCGAAAAACTGTTTTTT
NA	NA	TRBJ1-1	TRBV12-3/TRBV12-4	CASSRWLGLNTEAFF	TGTGCCAGCAGCCGTTGGTTAGGATTGAACACTGAAGCTTTCTTT
TRBD1	NA	TRBJ1-2	TRBV20-1	CSARDLIHRDRDRAFYGYTF	TGCAGTGCTAGAGACCTAATTCACCGGGACAGGGACCGAGCCTTCTATGGCTACACCTTC
NA	many	TRBJ2-5	TRBV20-1	CSARDPLRGETQYF	TGCAGTGCTAGGGATCCGCTCCGTGGGGAGACCCAGTACTTC
NA	NA	TRBJ1-2	TRBV4-1	CASSPPFTVNYGYTF	TGCGCCAGCAGCCCTCCCTTTACAGTTAACTATGGCTACACCTTC
NA	few	TRBJ1-2	TRBV4-1	CASSQVVRGANYGYTF	TGCGCCAGCAGCCAAGTTGTGCGGGGGGCGAACTATGGCTACACCTTC
NA	NA	TRBJ1-5	TRBV4-2	CASSQDSGVKQPQHF	TGTGCCAGCAGCCAAGATTCAGGGGTGAAACAGCCCCAGCATTTT
NA	few	TRBJ2-1	TRBV7-2	CASSFRPSSQWGEQFF	TGTGCCAGCAGCTTTAGGCCGAGCTCCCAGTGGGGTGAGCAGTTCTTC
TRBD2	NA	TRBJ2-3	TRBV9	CASSVALAGASTDTQYF	TGTGCCAGCAGCGTAGCCCTAGCGGGGGCTAGCACAGATACGCAGTATTTT
NA	NA	TRBJ2-1	TRBV7-2	CASSLPFLVEEQFF	TGTGCCAGCAGCTTACCTTTCCTCGTCGAGGAGCAGTTCTTC
NA	few	TRBJ2-3	TRBV7-2	CASSLSSLNTQYF	TGTGCCAGCTCCCTGTCATCCCTCAATACGCAGTATTTT
NA	NA	TRBJ2-7	TRBV6-5	CASSYAPGGGYEQYF	TGTGCCAGCAGTTACGCCCCAGGTGGCGGGTACGAGCAGTACTTC
TRBD1	NA	TRBJ2-1	TRBV7-2	CASSLDRGLSYNEQFF	TGTGCCAGCAGCTTAGACAGGGGGCTATCCTACAATGAGCAGTTCTTC
TRBD2	few	TRBJ2-1	TRBV5-1	CASSSLAGGLDEQFF	TGCGCCAGCAGCTCGTTAGCGGGGGGGCTCGATGAGCAGTTCTTC
NA	NA	TRBJ2-3	TRBV7-6	CASSFSWDTQYF	TGTGCCAGCAGCTTTAGCTGGGATACGCAGTATTTT
NA	many	TRBJ1-2	TRBV20-1	CSAYPRDRYGYTF	TGCAGTGCTTACCCTAGGGACCGCTATGGCTACACCTTC
TRBD2	NA	TRBJ2-5	TRBV7-2	CASSSEAGTSVETQYF	TGTGCCAGCAGCTCGGAGGCCGGGACTAGCGTAGAGACCCAGTACTTC
TRBD1	few	TRBJ1-1	TRBV10-3	CAITGQINTEAFF	TGTGCCATCACGGGACAGATCAACACTGAAGCTTTCTTT
TRBD1	once	TRBJ1-1	TRBV11-1	CASSSPFQTGTGDKNTEAFF	TGTGCCAGCAGCTCCCCATTTCAGACCGGGACAGGCGATAAAAACACTGAAGCTTTCTTT
TRBD2	NA	TRBJ2-5	TRBV4-3	CASSQVGTSGFQETQYF	TGCGCCAGCAGCCAAGTGGGGACTAGCGGGTTTCAAGAGACCCAGTACTTC
NA	NA	TRBJ2-7	TRBV20-1	CSARDRGRQGDEQYF	TGCAGTGCTAGAGATCGAGGCAGGCAAGGGGACGAGCAGTACTTC
NA	few	TRBJ2-2	TRBV24-1	CATSGGGGTGELFF	TGTGCCACCAGCGGGGGCGGCGGCACCGGGGAGCTGTTTTTT
NA	NA	TRBJ1-1	TRBV12-3/TRBV12-4	CASRGKGVTFF	TGTGCCAGCAGGGGGAAGGGTGTAACTTTCTTT
TRBD1	NA	TRBJ2-2	TRBV11-3	CASSARDSFANTGELFF	TGTGCCAGCAGCGCCCGGGACAGCTTCGCGAACACCGGGGAGCTGTTTTTT
NA	NA	TRBJ2-5	TRBV7-8	CASITGEYQETQYF	TGTGCCAGCATCACCGGAGAGTACCAAGAGACCCAGTACTTC
NA	NA	TRBJ1-1	TRBV7-3	CASSPGDGNTEAFF	TGTGCCAGCAGCCCGGGGGACGGAAACACTGAAGCTTTCTTT